The sample holds one count of the clone carrying this T cell receptor beta chain. This specimen comes from a study of T cells in Graves' hyperthyroidism and ophthalmopathy. Amplification targeted TCR beta CDR3 regions from RNA transcripts. The primer set for the first-round RT-PCR of the TCR CDR3 was HTBI. TCRdb called the multiplex PCR reads again in MiXCR, with one record for every CDR3 protein. The table shows about 580,000 distinct CDR3 sequences, with about 45% occurring only once. Germline trimming cut 5 bases from V and 7 bases from J; bases unmatched to any gene: 13. CDR3 size: 16 residues. The germline gives CDR1 MNHEY, CDR2 SVGAGI.

The genes are TRBV6-5 and TRBJ1-1; 10 bases are shared with TRBD1. The TCR originated in a woman aged 18 to 35 with Graves' hyperthyroidism. Sequencing was performed on peripheral blood or thyroid tissue (not recorded which). The CDR3, as DNA: TGTGCCAGCAGTCTAACTCCGGGACAGGGGCATAATGAAGCTTTCTTT. Translating gives CASSLTPGQGHNEAFF.